This T cell receptor beta chain was retrieved from a study of Tregs in tolerant kidney transplant recipients. General observations from the study: Nucleotide sequences could not be compared across some patients' samples due to primer changes.

Data came from immunoSEQ multiplex PCR; TCRdb stores just in-frame clones and leaves some out. The sample's table shows some 25,000 clones. For this clone: The antigen is undetermined. The sequenced fragment ends 3 residues before the CDR3 boundary, so the rest is inferred from the germline J gene.

Recipients received nonmyeloablative bone marrow transplants from related graft donors, with transient mixed chimerism. Unstimulated regulatory T cells (CD4+CD25+CD127-), CD4+CD25- non-regulatory cells, CD4 and CD8 cells were FACS-sorted from thawed PBMCs. Germline V gene lookup returns CDR1 SGHTA and CDR2 FQGNSA. The CDR3 loop spans 16 amino acids. This TCR was sampled from a human patient who received a combined kidney and bone marrow transplant. The graft donor may account for some of the T cells. The genes are TRBV7-2 and TRBJ2-4; 15 bases are a match to TRBD2. The sequencing used CD4+ T cells from blood (PBMCs), collected 6 months after the transplant. The CDR3 here is CASSLASRTSGRGQYF. Incomplete CDR3 DNA: TGTGCCAGCAGCTTAGCTAGCCGGACTAGCGGGAGGGGT.